Listed here are 21 T cell receptor beta chains from one sample, sequenced in a study of blood T cell repertoires in COVID-19. Sequencing used immunoSEQ multiplex PCR; TCRdb keeps in-frame clones, though not all of them. Here the sample spans about 60,000 clones, about four fifths being singletons. The sequencing input was peripheral blood. The source is a human donor in a cohort sampled during active COVID-19.

This chain joins TRBV19 and TRBJ2-2, with 7 nucleotides matching TRBD1. The ends lost 5 bases at V and 7 bases at J; junction bases unmatched: 10. The V gene's germline CDR1 is LNHDA and CDR2 SQIVND (reference sequence). This CDR3 comprises 15 residues. DNA for the CDR3: TGTGCCAGTAGTGAAGGGGGCTCGTTGGGCGGGGAGCTGTTTTTT. This sequence encodes CASSEGGSLGGELFF.

J is TRBJ2-2 and V is TRBV5-4; TRBD1 aligns across 10 bases. The J segment lost 7 bases and the V segment lost 3 bases, leaving 15 bases of the junction unmatched. Germline lookup yields CDR1 SGHNT and CDR2 YYREEE (reference sequence). This CDR3 has 18 residues. The CDR3 sequence is CASSSGRGRQGAGGELFF. CDR3 nucleotides: TGTGCCAGCAGCTCAGGACGGGGGAGACAGGGGGCTGGCGGGGAGCTGTTTTTT.

This clone appeared a single time. The chain combines TRBV6-5 with TRBJ1-2, with 7 bases lining up with TRBD1. The CDR3 has 12 residues. The germline gives CDR1 MNHEY, CDR2 SVGAGI. V lost 5 bases and J lost 4; bases outside the gene matches: 1. The CDR3: CASSRDSYGYTF. The CDR3 nucleotides read TGTGCCAGCAGTCGGGACAGCTATGGCTACACCTTC.

This chain connects TRBV4-1 to TRBJ1-6; unclear D gene. The germline CDR1 and CDR2 sequences are MGHRA and YSYEKL. Trimming took off 0 bases at V and 4 bases at J, with 10 bases between the two ends. The CDR3 has 16 residues. The CDR3, as DNA: TGCGCCAGCAGCCAAGATGTCAGGTCGTATAATTCACCCCTCCACTTT. It specifies CASSQDVRSYNSPLHF.

The CDR3 DNA follows: TGTGCCAGCAGCTTAGCGCACAGCGGGGGGATCCTTGGGCAAGAGACCCAGTACTTC. Amino acid sequence: CASSLAHSGGILGQETQYF. This chain connects TRBV7-9 to TRBJ2-5, with TRBD2 matching over 9 bases. Trimming took 0 bases from V and 2 from J; bases not matched to a gene: 13. The CDR3 contains 19 residues. Germline V gene data show CDR1 as SEHNR and CDR2 as FQNEAQ (reference sequence).

V gene TRBV5-6 combines with J gene TRBJ2-5, with 8 bases fitting TRBD2. CDR1 SGHDT and CDR2 YYEEEE come from the germline V gene. The CDR3 is 14 amino acids. V lost 0 bases, J lost 5 bases, and 3 bases stayed unmatched. The CDR3: CASSLVSGGETQYF. Here the CDR3 DNA reads TGTGCCAGCAGCTTGGTTTCGGGGGGGGAGACCCAGTACTTC.

The rearrangement uses TRBV25-1 and TRBJ1-3; D uncertain. Germline CDR1 reads MGHDK; CDR2 reads SYGVNS. Trimming pared 5 bases from V and 1 base from J, leaving 9 bases between. The CDR3 runs to 14 residues. DNA for the CDR3: TGTGCCAGCAGTCCTCGGAGTTCTGGAAACACCATATATTTT. Translated, it gives CASSPRSSGNTIYF. Combining the CDR3 with reference TRBV25-1 and TRBJ1-3 gives the whole variable domain EADIYQTPRYLVIGTGKKITLECSQTMGHDKMYWYQQDPGMELHLIHYSYGVNSTEKGDLSSESTVSRIRTEHFPLTLESARPSHTSQYLCASSPRSSGNTIYFGEGSWLTVV.

V gene TRBV2 combines with J gene TRBJ1-5; TRBD1 aligns across 7 bases. Germline values: CDR1 SNHLY, CDR2 FYNNEI. J was trimmed by 5 bases and V by 4 bases; bases with no gene match: 5. CDR3 size: 14 residues. The CDR3 reads CASSARTGDQPQHF. The DNA of the CDR3 is TGTGCCAGCAGTGCCCGGACAGGCGATCAGCCCCAGCATTTT.

The rearrangement joins TRBV28 to TRBJ1-6, with 9 nucleotides matching TRBD1. There are 17 residues in the CDR3. The trim removed 5 bases at V and 5 bases at J, leaving 10 bases unmatched. Germline CDR1 reads MDHEN; CDR2 reads SYDVKM. The CDR3 spells CASSPPPGQGDNSPLHF. CDR3 nucleotide sequence: TGTGCCAGCAGTCCACCCCCGGGACAGGGAGATAATTCACCCCTCCACTTT.

The CDR3 is CASSYGGRTNEKLFF. The DNA of the CDR3 is TGTGCCAGCAGTTACGGCGGTAGGACTAATGAAAAACTGTTTTTT. J is TRBJ1-4 and V is TRBV6-5, with D uncertain. V dropped 2 bases and J dropped 2 bases, with 9 bases sitting between them. This CDR3 is built from 15 residues. Germline V gene data show CDR1 as MNHEY and CDR2 as SVGAGI.

This clone occurred a few times. The chain carries TRBV4-2 and TRBJ2-1; TRBD2 might be the D (5 bases). The V gene lost 0 bases and the J gene lost 4 bases, with 10 bases spanning the gap. Germline-derived CDR1 and CDR2 are LGHNA and YNFKEQ. The CDR3 sequence is 15 residues long. The chain's CDR3 is CASSQEGLPYNEQFF. DNA for the CDR3: TGTGCCAGCAGCCAAGAAGGACTGCCTTACAATGAGCAGTTCTTC.

This clone was detected once. The gene calls are TRBV5-6 and TRBJ2-7; D possibly corresponds to TRBD2 (6 bases). There are 16 residues in the CDR3. V was trimmed by 0 bases and J by 1 base, leaving 14 bases between them. Per the germline V gene, CDR1 is SGHDT and CDR2 is YYEEEE. The CDR3 nucleotides read TGTGCCAGCAGCTTGGGCCGACGGGGGAATTCCTACGAGCAGTACTTC. Protein product: CASSLGRRGNSYEQYF.

This sequence joins TRBV5-1 and TRBJ2-2; D gene unclear. The CDR3 extends over 16 amino acids. From germline, CDR1 is SGHRS and CDR2 YFSETQ. With 0 bases removed from V and 1 base from J, the gap between germline ends came to 10 bases. The CDR3 nucleotides are TGCGCCAGCAGCTTGGCTAGTTCATTGAACACCGGGGAGCTGTTTTTT. Translation gives CASSLASSLNTGELFF.

The gene calls are TRBV27 and TRBJ1-5; TRBD1 might be the D (6 bases). In germline, CDR1 is MNHEY, CDR2 SMNVEV (reference sequence). The V end was cut by 3 bases, the J end by 6 bases, with 24 bases between. The CDR3 has 18 amino acids. The CDR3 region has the DNA TGTGCCAGCAGTTTGTGGCCCTTTACGACAGGTAGTGGTCAGCCCCAGCATTTT. Translation gives CASSLWPFTTGSGQPQHF.

This chain joins TRBV12-3 or TRBV12-4 and TRBJ1-3; perhaps TRBD1 as D (5 bases). The V end lost 7 bases, the J end lost 3 bases, and 10 bases lay between the germline ends. This CDR3 has 13 amino acids. This CDR3 is CASILGGGNTIYF. The CDR3, as DNA: TGTGCCAGCATCCTCGGGGGTGGAAACACCATATATTTT.

This chain joins TRBV11-2 and TRBJ2-6; a weak D match, TRBD2 (6 bases). Germline CDR1 reads SGHAT; CDR2 reads FQNNGV. This CDR3 is built from 15 residues. Trimming removed 5 bases at V and 2 bases at J, with 10 bases between. The CDR3 here is CASSPPGAGANVLTF. CDR3 DNA sequence: TGTGCCAGCAGCCCTCCGGGGGCTGGGGCCAACGTCCTGACTTTC.

The chain combines TRBV7-2 with TRBJ1-2; weak D call: TRBD1 (5 bases). The length of the CDR3 is 13 residues. The germline V gene has CDR1 SGHTA and CDR2 FQGNSA. V lost 6 bases, J lost 7 bases, and 15 bases lay in between. The DNA of the CDR3 is TGTGCCAGCAGACCCCGCGGGGGATCTGGCTACACCTTC. This encodes CASRPRGGSGYTF.

V and J are TRBV3-1 (or the pseudogene TRBV3-2) and TRBJ1-4; D uncertain. V was cut by 5 bases and J by 11 bases, with 12 bases left in between. This CDR3 region has 12 residues. Germline V gene lookup returns CDR1 LGHDT and CDR2 YNNKEL (reference sequence). The CDR3 region has the DNA TGTGCCAGCAGCGGCGTTCGCGGGAAACTGTTTTTT. This gives the protein CASSGVRGKLFF.

This chain connects TRBV6-2 or TRBV6-3 to TRBJ1-1; 7 bases align to TRBD1. This CDR3 has 12 amino acids. Germline CDR1 and CDR2: MNHEY and SVGEGT. Trimming took 6 bases from V and 9 from J; bases not matched to a gene: 7. CDR3 protein: CASSRQGRQAFF. The DNA for the CDR3 is TGTGCCAGCAGCCGACAGGGTCGCCAAGCTTTCTTT.

V gene TRBV5-1 combines with J gene TRBJ2-1, with D possibly being TRBD1 (6 bases). The CDR3 contains 13 residues. Trimming stripped 3 bases from V and 8 bases from J, with 12 bases between. Germline V gives CDR1 SGHRS, CDR2 YFSETQ. The CDR3 coding sequence is TGCGCCAGCAGCTCCACAGGGTTGGATGAGCAGTTCTTC. Residues: CASSSTGLDEQFF.

The rearrangement uses TRBV7-2 and TRBJ2-4; TRBD2 might be the D (6 bases). CDR3 length: 16 amino acids. V was shortened by 1 base and J by 0 bases, with 10 bases between the two germline ends. Germline CDR1 SGHTA, CDR2 FQGNSA. The DNA for the CDR3 is TGTGCCAGCAGCTTAGAGGGTAGCGGAGCCAAAAACATTCAGTACTTC. As protein: CASSLEGSGAKNIQYF.